The present T cell receptor beta chain was sequenced within a study of memory CD4+ T cells and cytomegalovirus serostatus (dated by TCRdb to between 2018 and 2021). Study-level background: The 35 or so healthy Belgian adults in the cohort included 9 who were CMV seropositive and roughly 25 who were CMV seronegative. The study sequenced CD4+ memory TCRbeta repertoires of a Belgian cohort with known cytomegalovirus serostatus to replicate a published TCR-based CMV serostatus classifier.

A FACSAria II was used to sort memory CD4+ T cells, defined as single viable CD3+CD4+CD8-CD45RO+ cells. CMV serostatus was determined with a Roche Elecsys assay detecting serum IgG against CMV pp150, pp28, p38 and p52. Following thawing, total CD4+ T cells were enriched through positive selection using CD4 magnetic microbeads. The samples came from a different study that was designed specifically to examine the CD4+ T cell memory repertoire. Peripheral blood mononuclear cells were isolated and cryopreserved following standard operating procedures; serum was stored at -80 °C. CD3-PerCP (BW264/56), CD4-APC (RPA-T4), CD45RO-PE (UCHT1) and CD8-Pacific Orange (3B5) antibodies were used for staining, and non-viable cells were excluded with Sytox blue. Results the study describes overall, beyond this receptor: Of about 180 previously reported CMV-associated TCRbeta sequences, about 62 appeared in the CD4+ memory repertoires, each in one to five individuals. CMV serostatus prediction reached a median bootstrapped AUC of 0.95 with the original framework and about 0.93 with a US-trained random forest. On the Belgian cohort, the classifier based on the original framework reached a median bootstrapped AUC of roughly 0.94, with a 95% CI of 0.76-1.00. The results were read as suggesting that the CMV-associated TCR signature is, for the most part, present in the CD4+ memory repertoire. Only CD4+CD45RO+ memory cells were sequenced, in contrast to the original study, in which naive and memory CD4+ and CD8+ populations were covered.

The Quick-DNA Microprep Kit was used to extract genomic DNA from the sorted cells. Amplification of TCRbeta DNA was done with the immunoSEQ hsTCRbeta kit, following the protocol from the manufacturer. An Illumina MiSeq instrument was used to sequence the TCRbeta libraries. Under the source paper's analysis protocol: Following removal of out-of-frame sequences, around 2.4 million distinct TCRbeta sequences were retained, with an average of about 70,000 per individual. Each individual was scored by the count of around 160 previously reported CMV-associated TCRbeta sequences and the total productive distinct TCRbeta count. A beta-binomial model was reimplemented in Python, and random forests from scikit-learn, run with default parameters, were trained on data from the US cohort. Classifier performance on the Belgian cohort was reported as the median AUC with percentile confidence intervals calculated over 10,000 bootstrap iterations. Held by TCRdb, this immuneACCESS table contains in-frame sequences only and omits some clones. Under half of the omission traces to an unresolved V gene where checked; the cause of the rest is unknown. V, J and clone size reflect that table, while D and trimming were determined from the DNA. This sample comprises about 58,000 clones, roughly 85% of them detected only once. Approximately 0.5% of the sample comes from the top ten.

The sample holds a few counts of this clone. The clone's antigen remains unknown. Base qualities are not at hand, and no much larger clone is one base apart. V is pruned by 6 bases and J by 8 bases, leaving 6 bases of the junction without a gene match. The germline V gene sets CDR1 to SQVTM and CDR2 to ANQGSEA. The CDR3 contains 12 residues, cysteine and phenylalanine counted. Only the CDR3 portion is preserved as DNA: 36 bases, with reading frame beginning at the first base. The sequence was obtained from an adult in good health and CMV-seronegative. Some clones in this sample may be carry-over from other donors' samples. Input material: memory CD4+ T cells from blood. The chain is made from TRBV29-1 and TRBJ2-1, with 8 bases aligning to TRBD1. The DNA reads TGCAGCGTGAAACAGGGGGTCGATGAGCAGTTCTTC. This codes for CSVKQGVDEQFF.